This TCR beta chain was documented in a study of cytomegalovirus exposure and HLA in healthy donors. The PCR contained 60 Vbeta and 13 Jbeta primers. Assay used: immunoSEQ multiplex PCR; TCRdb lists only in-frame clones, some missing. The table has some 160,000 clones, around a tenth seen once. Germline CDR1 reads SGDLS; CDR2 reads YYNGEE. CDR3 length: 14 amino acids. V lost 0 bases and J 7 bases, leaving 11 bases between the germline ends. This clone was found a few times. The sample taken for sequencing was PBMCs. The TCR originated in a male donor in good health and CMV-seronegative. V usage is TRBV9 and J usage is TRBJ2-1; the D gene is possibly TRBD2 (6 bases). This chain's CDR3 is CASSVALALNEQFF. As DNA, the CDR3 is TGTGCCAGCAGCGTAGCACTAGCTCTGAATGAGCAGTTCTTC.